These 30 T cell receptor beta chains originate from one sample sequenced in a study of a mutant IDH1 vaccine in newly diagnosed glioma. Their target antigens are unknown. Profiling relied on immunoSEQ multiplex PCR, and the TCRdb table lists in-frame clones only, not all of them. The sample carries approximately 35,000 clones, 75% to 95% recorded once. Time point: week 47, end of study. Vaccinated patients received 300 ug of mutant IDH1 20-mer peptide per dose, with topical imiquimod. Sequenced here: PBMCs, sampled from a glioma patient whose treatment included an IDH1 peptide vaccine. The receptors were sampled from a woman between 40 and 50 years old with glioma.

The V and J genes are TRBV10-3 and TRBJ1-5; 10 bases agree with TRBD1. V was pared by 5 bases and J by 6 bases, with 4 bases of the junction left unmatched. CDR3 length: 14 residues. Germline assignment: CDR1 ENHRY and CDR2 SYGVKD. CDR3 sequence: CAISRDRGLQPQHF. For the CDR3, the DNA is TGTGCCATCAGTCGGGACAGGGGTCTTCAGCCCCAGCATTTT.

This clone was counted only a few times. This chain links TRBV15 with TRBJ2-3, with 7 bases fitting TRBD2. The germline V gene encodes CDR1 LNHNV and CDR2 YYDKDF (reference sequence). The length of the CDR3 is 15 residues. J gave up 4 bases and V 3 bases, and 7 bases lay outside the gene matches. CDR3 in amino acids: CATSSPRTSSDTQYF. The CDR3, as DNA: TGTGCCACCAGCAGTCCCAGGACTAGTTCAGATACGCAGTATTTT.

V usage is TRBV2 and J usage is TRBJ1-1, with D unresolved. CDR3 size: 13 residues. V lost 2 bases, J lost 2 bases, and 6 bases lay in between. Looked up from germline, CDR1 is SNHLY and CDR2 is FYNNEI. The CDR3 bases are TGTGCCAGCAGTGAACCCCCTAACACTGAAGCTTTCTTT. This translates into CASSEPPNTEAFF. Drawing the rest from reference TRBV2 and TRBJ1-1, the complete variable domain is EPEVTQTPSHQVTQMGQEVILRCVPISNHLYFYWYRQILGQKVEFLVSFYNNEISEKSEIFDDQFSVERPDGSNFTLKIRSTKLEDSAMYFCASSEPPNTEAFFGQGTRLTVV.

CDR3 nucleotides: TGTGCCAGCAGCTTAAATTGGAAGGACAATGAGCAGTTCTTC. It codes for CASSLNWKDNEQFF. The chain carries TRBV7-9 and TRBJ2-1; D is uncertain. The CDR3 covers 14 residues. Per germline, CDR1 SEHNR and CDR2 FQNEAQ (reference sequence). With 2 bases removed from V and 5 bases from J, the gap between germline ends came to 10 bases.

The V and J genes are TRBV29-1 and TRBJ2-7; TRBD2 matches at 10 bases. Losses at the gene ends were 6 bases for V and 0 bases for J; bases not matched to a gene: 5. There are 14 residues in the CDR3. Germline CDR1 is SQVTM and CDR2 is ANQGSEA. This CDR3 reads CSVRSGGASYEQYF. Written as DNA, the CDR3 is TGCAGCGTCCGAAGCGGGGGGGCCTCCTACGAGCAGTACTTC.

This clone was seen a few times. This chain joins TRBV4-2 and TRBJ1-1; D gene unclear. The germline V gene has CDR1 LGHNA and CDR2 YNFKEQ. The CDR3 extends over 15 amino acids. The germline V and J ends were trimmed by 4 bases and 4 bases, with 16 bases remaining between them. The CDR3 DNA sequence: TGTGCCAGCAGCCTCGGCCAGGTTTCGAGCACTGAAGCTTTCTTT. This encodes CASSLGQVSSTEAFF.

J is TRBJ2-7 and V is TRBV5-1; D assignment may be TRBD1 or TRBD2 (6 bases each). The CDR3 runs 14 residues. Per germline, CDR1 SGHRS and CDR2 YFSETQ. V lost 2 bases and J 5 bases, leaving 14 bases between the germline ends. CDR3 sequence (DNA): TGCGCCAGCAGCTTAGGAGGGGGGATCAACGAGCAGTACTTC. Protein: CASSLGGGINEQYF.

This chain connects TRBV7-2 to TRBJ2-7; 10 bases map to TRBD2. V lost 5 bases to trimming and J lost 6 bases; unmatched junction nucleotides: 16. The CDR3 length is 17 residues. In germline, CDR1 is SGHTA, CDR2 FQGNSA. The CDR3 protein is CASSPRAGGISPAEQYF. DNA of the CDR3: TGTGCCAGCAGCCCACGAGCGGGGGGGATCTCGCCGGCCGAGCAGTACTTC.

This clone appeared once. The chain links TRBV19 to TRBJ1-2; 7 positions match TRBD1. Losses at the gene ends were 5 bases for V and 3 bases for J; bases not matched to a gene: 18. The CDR3 loop spans 18 amino acids. Germline V CDR1 and CDR2: LNHDA, SQIVND (reference sequence). CDR3 in amino acids: CASSSRPPTGAAYYGYTF. Written as DNA, the CDR3 is TGTGCCAGTAGTTCCCGCCCCCCTACAGGGGCGGCTTACTATGGCTACACCTTC. The entire variable domain, with the rest obtained from reference TRBV19 and TRBJ1-2, is as follows: DGGITQSPKYLFRKEGQNVTLSCEQNLNHDAMYWYRQDPGQGLRLIYYSQIVNDFQKGDIAEGYSVSREKKESFPLTVTSAQKNPTAFYLCASSSRPPTGAAYYGYTFGSGTRLTVV.

The CDR3 region has the DNA TGTGCCAGCAGTTACTCAGGGGCCGACTCTGGAAACACCATATATTTT. It translates to CASSYSGADSGNTIYF. V gene TRBV6-5 combines with J gene TRBJ1-3; possibly TRBD1 for D (5 bases). Germline V gene sequence: CDR1 MNHEY, CDR2 SVGAGI. V was shortened by 0 bases and J by 0 bases, with 9 bases between the two germline ends. CDR3 size: 16 residues.

The rearrangement uses TRBV10-3 and TRBJ1-1; a possible D gene is TRBD1 (5 bases). Trimming shortened V by 2 bases and J by 1 base, and 17 bases separated the two germline ends. Germline V gene lookup returns CDR1 ENHRY and CDR2 SYGVKD. The CDR3 has 17 residues. CDR3 nucleotides: TGTGCCATCAGTGAGGCCCCCAGGGACCCCCCGAACACTGAAGCTTTCTTT. Its translation is CAISEAPRDPPNTEAFF.

The gene calls are TRBV19 and TRBJ2-3; 8 bases line up with TRBD2. Germline CDR1 is LNHDA and CDR2 is SQIVND (reference sequence). This CDR3 has 15 residues. With V trimmed by 6 bases and J by 3 bases, 8 bases remained unmatched. CDR3 coding DNA: TGTGCCAGTAGCCTGGGCGGGGGGCGGACAGATACGCAGTATTTT. Translating gives CASSLGGGRTDTQYF.

This chain uses TRBV19 with TRBJ1-4, with no clear D. Trimming left V 3 bases short and J 8 bases short, with 10 bases between. CDR3 length: 13 residues. In germline, CDR1 is LNHDA, CDR2 SQIVND (reference sequence). The CDR3 DNA follows: TGTGCCAGTAGTATCTCCCCCTGGGAAAAACTGTTTTTT. Translating gives CASSISPWEKLFF. The whole variable domain, filled in from reference TRBV19 and TRBJ1-4, reads DGGITQSPKYLFRKEGQNVTLSCEQNLNHDAMYWYRQDPGQGLRLIYYSQIVNDFQKGDIAEGYSVSREKKESFPLTVTSAQKNPTAFYLCASSISPWEKLFFGSGTQLSVL.

The genes are TRBV2 and TRBJ1-2, with 9 bases identical to TRBD1. This CDR3 is 16 amino acids long. Germline CDR1 SNHLY, CDR2 FYNNEI. The ends lost 7 bases at V and 4 bases at J; junction bases unmatched: 13. The DNA of the CDR3 is TGTGCCAGCATCAGGTGGGGGACAGGGACTTTCTATGGCTACACCTTC. This gives the protein CASIRWGTGTFYGYTF.

This chain uses TRBV9 with TRBJ1-2; D remains ambiguous. This CDR3 is built from 13 residues. V was trimmed by 3 bases and J by 8 bases, leaving 14 bases between them. Germline V gene sequence: CDR1 SGDLS, CDR2 YYNGEE. The CDR3: CASSGSGGEGYTF. DNA of the CDR3: TGTGCCAGCAGCGGTAGCGGAGGAGAAGGCTACACCTTC. Filled out from reference TRBV9 and TRBJ1-2, the complete variable domain reads DSGVTQTPKHLITATGQRVTLRCSPRSGDLSVYWYQQSLDQGLQFLIQYYNGEERAKGNILERFSAQQFPDLHSELNLSSLELGDSALYFCASSGSGGEGYTFGSGTRLTVV.

The V and J genes are TRBV2 and TRBJ2-7; D not certain. The CDR3 has 12 residues. Trimming cost V 7 bases and J 3 bases, with 10 bases left between them. Germline lookup yields CDR1 SNHLY and CDR2 FYNNEI. The CDR3 protein is CASTGQSYEQYF. As DNA, the CDR3 is TGTGCCAGCACCGGCCAGAGCTACGAGCAGTACTTC.

CDR3 bases: TGCGCCAGCAGCCAAGTCGGGTATATCTACGAGCAGTACTTC. Translating gives CASSQVGYIYEQYF. The rearrangement joins TRBV4-1 to TRBJ2-5; D is unclear. The J call may not be correct, given that the DNA end is closer to TRBJ2-7. This CDR3 contains 14 residues. Germline-derived CDR1 and CDR2 are MGHRA and YSYEKL.

The chain uses TRBV14 and TRBJ1-2; maybe TRBD1 (6 bases). With 2 bases removed from V and 8 bases from J, the gap between germline ends came to 12 bases. CDR3 length equals 13 residues. Germline assignment: CDR1 SGHDN and CDR2 FVKESK. The DNA of the CDR3 is TGTGCCAGCAGCCAACGATACAGGGAGGGCTACACCTTC. Amino acid sequence: CASSQRYREGYTF.

The V gene is TRBV2, the J gene TRBJ2-6, with no clear D. V lost 5 bases and J 0 bases, leaving 8 bases between the germline ends. Per germline, CDR1 SNHLY and CDR2 FYNNEI. The CDR3 has 15 amino acids. The CDR3 loop reads CASSFSNSGANVLTF. Here the CDR3 DNA reads TGTGCCAGCAGTTTCAGTAACTCTGGGGCCAACGTCCTGACTTTC.

V gene TRBV2 combines with J gene TRBJ2-1; no clear D. The CDR3 contains 12 residues. Trimming shortened V by 4 bases and J by 6 bases, and 7 bases separated the two germline ends. The germline gives CDR1 SNHLY, CDR2 FYNNEI. This chain's CDR3 is CASSGRSNEQFF. In DNA, the CDR3 is TGTGCCAGCAGTGGACGGTCCAATGAGCAGTTCTTC.

This clone was picked up one time. The V call is TRBV2, the J call TRBJ1-5; D not certain. The germline CDR1 and CDR2 sequences are SNHLY and FYNNEI. Trimming left V 3 bases short and J 3 bases short, with 3 bases between. The CDR3 consists of 12 residues. The CDR3 protein is CASSEPNQPQHF. CDR3 DNA sequence: TGTGCCAGCAGTGAGCCCAATCAGCCCCAGCATTTT.

CDR3 sequence: CASSYGQDSYEQYF. The CDR3 DNA reads TGTGCCAGCAGTTACGGGCAGGACTCCTACGAGCAGTACTTC. This sequence joins TRBV6-5 and TRBJ2-7; D not certain. The CDR3 spans 14 residues. Trimming left V 2 bases short and J 0 bases short, with 8 bases between. In germline, CDR1 is MNHEY, CDR2 SVGAGI.

The rearrangement joins TRBV30 to TRBJ2-1; 14 bases match TRBD2. Trimming cost V 1 base and J 8 bases; bases outside gene matches: 7. CDR3 length: 16 amino acids. Germline V gives CDR1 GTSNPN, CDR2 SVGIG (reference sequence). In DNA, the CDR3 is TGTGCCTGGAGTGCGCCGCGGACTAGCGGGAGGTATGAGCAGTTCTTC. It yields the protein CAWSAPRTSGRYEQFF.

The rearrangement links TRBV10-1 to TRBJ2-7, with D perhaps being TRBD1 or TRBD2 (5 bases each). Per germline, CDR1 WNHNN and CDR2 SYGVQD (reference sequence). CDR3 size: 14 residues. The V and J ends lost 4 bases and 5 bases respectively, with 15 bases between them. This chain's CDR3 is CASSAGAWGDEQYF. The CDR3 bases are TGCGCCAGCAGTGCCGGGGCCTGGGGAGACGAGCAGTACTTC.

The chain is built from TRBV7-3 and TRBJ2-5, with TRBD1 identical over 7 bases. Germline V gives CDR1 SGHTA, CDR2 FQGTGA. V gave up 0 bases and J gave up 4 bases; unmatched junction bases: 8. The CDR3 contains 16 residues. The CDR3, as DNA: TGTGCCAGCAGCTTAACCGGGTCCCCAGGGGGAGAGACCCAGTACTTC. Protein: CASSLTGSPGGETQYF.

This chain joins TRBV10-1 and TRBJ2-2; D uncertain. Trimming pared 3 bases from V and 6 bases from J, leaving 8 bases between. Germline loops: CDR1 WNHNN, CDR2 SYGVQD (reference sequence). The CDR3 consists of 13 residues. CDR3 sequence reads: CASSDGLAGELFF. The CDR3 DNA is TGCGCCAGCAGTGACGGGTTGGCCGGGGAGCTGTTTTTT.

The J gene is TRBJ2-7, the V gene TRBV5-4; D may be TRBD1 (5 bases). The CDR3 is 13 amino acids. The ends were cut back, 2 bases at V and 3 bases at J, with 9 bases in the middle. Germline values: CDR1 SGHNT, CDR2 YYREEE (reference sequence). CDR3 in DNA: TGTGCCAGCAGCTTCGGACACTTCTACGAGCAGTACTTC. Amino acids: CASSFGHFYEQYF. The full variable domain, rest sourced from reference TRBV5-4 and TRBJ2-7, is ETGVTQSPTHLIKTRGQQVTLRCSSQSGHNTVSWYQQALGQGPQFIFQYYREEENGRGNFPPRFSGLQFPNYSSELNVNALELDDSALYLCASSFGHFYEQYFGPGTRLTVT.

This sequence joins TRBV30 and TRBJ1-4; D remains ambiguous. Germline CDR1 GTSNPN, CDR2 SVGIG (reference sequence). V gave up 2 bases and J gave up 7 bases, with 11 bases separating them. The CDR3 has 13 amino acids. CDR3 region: CAWSFRTAEKLFF. Here the CDR3 DNA reads TGTGCCTGGAGTTTTAGGACGGCTGAAAAACTGTTTTTT.

This CDR3 reads CASKTGRGFYEQYF. The DNA for the CDR3 is TGTGCCAGCAAAACAGGGCGGGGATTCTACGAGCAGTACTTC. The J gene is TRBJ2-7, the V gene TRBV6-5; D possibly matches TRBD1 or TRBD2 (6 bases each). Trimming shortened V by 7 bases and J by 3 bases, and 16 bases separated the two germline ends. The CDR3 has 14 residues. Germline values: CDR1 MNHEY, CDR2 SVGAGI.

This chain uses TRBV25-1 with TRBJ2-3; 11 bases match TRBD2. Per the germline V gene, CDR1 is MGHDK and CDR2 is SYGVNS. The CDR3 sequence is 18 residues long. Trimming took 7 bases from V and 3 from J; bases not matched to a gene: 15. Here the CDR3 reads CASTSTSGGSLETDTQYF. The CDR3 DNA sequence: TGTGCCAGCACCTCCACTAGCGGGGGTTCCTTGGAGACAGATACGCAGTATTTT. Looking up the rest from reference TRBV25-1 and TRBJ2-3 gives the full variable domain: EADIYQTPRYLVIGTGKKITLECSQTMGHDKMYWYQQDPGMELHLIHYSYGVNSTEKGDLSSESTVSRIRTEHFPLTLESARPSHTSQYLCASTSTSGGSLETDTQYFGPGTRLTVL.